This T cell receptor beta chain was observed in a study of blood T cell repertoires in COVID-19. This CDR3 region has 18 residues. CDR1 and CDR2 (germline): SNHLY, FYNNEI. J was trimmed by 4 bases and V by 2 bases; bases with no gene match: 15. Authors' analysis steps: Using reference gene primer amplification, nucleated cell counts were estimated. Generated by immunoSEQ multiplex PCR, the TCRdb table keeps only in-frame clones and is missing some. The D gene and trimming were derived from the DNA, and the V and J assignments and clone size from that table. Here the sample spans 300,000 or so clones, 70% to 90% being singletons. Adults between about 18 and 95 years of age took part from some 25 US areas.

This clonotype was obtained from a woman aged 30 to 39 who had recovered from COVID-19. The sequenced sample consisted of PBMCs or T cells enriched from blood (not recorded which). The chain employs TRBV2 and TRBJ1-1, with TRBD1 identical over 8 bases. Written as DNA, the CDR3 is TGTGCCAGCAGTGAATTCGGGGCAGGGGGCACGGGGGGCACTGAAGCTTTCTTT. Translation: CASSEFGAGGTGGTEAFF.